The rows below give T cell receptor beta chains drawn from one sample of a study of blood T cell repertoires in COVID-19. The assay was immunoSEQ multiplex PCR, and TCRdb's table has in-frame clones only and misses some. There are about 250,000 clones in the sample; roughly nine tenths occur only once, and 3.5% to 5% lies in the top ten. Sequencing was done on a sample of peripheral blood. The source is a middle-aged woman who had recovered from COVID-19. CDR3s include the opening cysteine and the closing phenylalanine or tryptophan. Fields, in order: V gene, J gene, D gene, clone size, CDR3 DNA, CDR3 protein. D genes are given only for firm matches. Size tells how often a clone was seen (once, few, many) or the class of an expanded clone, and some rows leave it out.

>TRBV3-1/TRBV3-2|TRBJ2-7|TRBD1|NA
TGTGCCAGCAGCCAAGCCCGAGGGACAGAATTTTTCTACGAGCAGTACTTC
CASSQARGTEFFYEQYF
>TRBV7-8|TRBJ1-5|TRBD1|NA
TGTGCCAGCAGCTACAGGGGCCTACCTTGGCCCCAGCATTTT
CASSYRGLPWPQHF
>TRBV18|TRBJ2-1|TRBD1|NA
TGTGCCAGCTCACTCCGGGACAGGGGGTACAATGAGCAGTTCTTC
CASSLRDRGYNEQFF
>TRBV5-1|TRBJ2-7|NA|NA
TGCGCCAGCAGCCCGGGATACGAGCAGTACTTC
CASSPGYEQYF
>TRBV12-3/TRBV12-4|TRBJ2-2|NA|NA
TGTGCCAGTTGGGGGACTTTCACCGGGGAGCTGTTTTTT
CASWGTFTGELFF
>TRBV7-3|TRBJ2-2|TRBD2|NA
TGTGCCAGCAGCTCAGGACTAGCGGGGGTCGGGGAGCTGTTTTTT
CASSSGLAGVGELFF
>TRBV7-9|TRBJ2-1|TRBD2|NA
TGTGCCAGCAGCTCTATAGGAACGACCGGGACTAGCGGCTACAATGAGCAGTTCTTC
CASSSIGTTGTSGYNEQFF
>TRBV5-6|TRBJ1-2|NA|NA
TGTGCCAGCAGCGGCGGAGGGGGACTAAGGTCCTATGGCTACACCTTC
CASSGGGGLRSYGYTF
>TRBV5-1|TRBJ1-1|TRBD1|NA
TGCGCCAGCAGCACCCAGACAGGGGGGAACACTGAAGCTTTCTTT
CASSTQTGGNTEAFF
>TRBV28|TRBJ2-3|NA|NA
TGTGCCAGCAGCGGCGGGACAGACGACCCAGATACGCAGTATTTT
CASSGGTDDPDTQYF
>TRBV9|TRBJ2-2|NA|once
TGTGCCAGCAGCCCGGACACCGGGGAGCTGTTTTTT
CASSPDTGELFF
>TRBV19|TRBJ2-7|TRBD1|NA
TGTGCCAGTAGCTCAACAGGGGGCTACGAGCAGTACTTC
CASSSTGGYEQYF
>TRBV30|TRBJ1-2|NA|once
TGTGCCTGGAGTGTAATGGACACTACCAATGGCTACACCTTC
CAWSVMDTTNGYTF
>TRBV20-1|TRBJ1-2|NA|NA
TGCAGTGCTAGTCTCGGGGGGTATGGCTACACCTTC
CSASLGGYGYTF
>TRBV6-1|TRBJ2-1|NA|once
TGTGCCAGCAGTGAAATACAGGGGAGGTATGAGCAGTTCTTC
CASSEIQGRYEQFF
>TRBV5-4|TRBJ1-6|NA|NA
TGTGCCAGCAGCTTGGGGAGTTTCCATAATTCACCCCTCCACTTT
CASSLGSFHNSPLHF
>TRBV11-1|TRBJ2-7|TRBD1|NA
TGTGCCAGCAGCCGAGGACAGGGTTACGAGCAGTACTTC
CASSRGQGYEQYF
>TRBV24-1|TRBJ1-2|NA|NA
TGTGCCACCAGTACGGAAGGAGGAGGCTACACCTTC
CATSTEGGGYTF
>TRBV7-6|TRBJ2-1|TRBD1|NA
TGTGCCAGCAGCTTGGGACAGGGGGTTTTGAGCTCCTACAATGAGCAGTTCTTC
CASSLGQGVLSSYNEQFF
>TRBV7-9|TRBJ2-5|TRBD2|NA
TGTGCCCTGACGGGGCTAGCGGGAACCAAGGGAGAGACCCAGTACTTC
CALTGLAGTKGETQYF
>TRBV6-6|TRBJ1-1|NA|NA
TGTGCCAGCAGTCTGCGAGCTGAAGCTTTCTTT
CASSLRAEAFF
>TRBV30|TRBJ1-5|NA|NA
TGTGCCTGGAGCCAGGGAAGGACGGCATATAGCAATCAGCCCCAGCATTTT
CAWSQGRTAYSNQPQHF
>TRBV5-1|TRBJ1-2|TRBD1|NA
TGCGCCAGCAGCCCTCTACAGGGGAACACGGATGGCTACACCTTC
CASSPLQGNTDGYTF
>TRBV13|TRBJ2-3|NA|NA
TGTGCCAGCAGCCTCGGGATAACAGATACGCAGTATTTT
CASSLGITDTQYF
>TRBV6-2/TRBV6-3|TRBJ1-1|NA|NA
TGTGCCAGCAGTTACGGGCAGCACACCATGAACACTGAAGCTTTCTTT
CASSYGQHTMNTEAFF
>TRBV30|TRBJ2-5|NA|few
TGTGCCTGGAGTGTCGGTGAGACCCAGTACTTC
CAWSVGETQYF
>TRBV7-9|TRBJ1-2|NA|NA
TGTGCCAGCAGCCCAGCGGTCCCCGGGCCATATGGCTACACCTTC
CASSPAVPGPYGYTF
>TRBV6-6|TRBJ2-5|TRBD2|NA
TGTGCCAGCAGTCGCGGGAGTGGGGAGACCCAGTACTTC
CASSRGSGETQYF
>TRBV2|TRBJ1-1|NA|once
TGTGCCAGCATGACCTCCAGGGGTGGCACTGAAGCTTTCTTT
CASMTSRGGTEAFF
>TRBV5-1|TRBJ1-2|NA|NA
TGCGCCAGCAGCTCCACAGGGACCTATGGCTACACCTTC
CASSSTGTYGYTF
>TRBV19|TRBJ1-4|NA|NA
TGTGCCAGTAGGCGACAGGCCAATGAAAAACTGTTTTTT
CASRRQANEKLFF
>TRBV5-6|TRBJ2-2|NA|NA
TGTGCCAGCAGCCTCGGGCAGGGATTACACACCGGGGAGCTGTTTTTT
CASSLGQGLHTGELFF
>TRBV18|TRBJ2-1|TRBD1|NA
TGTGCCAGCTCACCCCTGGGACAGAGCTCCTACAATGAGCAGTTCTTC
CASSPLGQSSYNEQFF
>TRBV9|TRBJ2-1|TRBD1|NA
TGTGCCAGCAGCGAGGGATGGGGACAGGGTGGAATCCGAAGCTCCTACAATGAGCAGTTCTTC
CASSEGWGQGGIRSSYNEQFF
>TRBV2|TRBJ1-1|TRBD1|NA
TGTGCCAGCAGGGATGATCAGGGGGCAAGCACTGAAGCTTTCTTT
CASRDDQGASTEAFF
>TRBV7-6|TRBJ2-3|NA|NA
TGTGCCAGCAGCACCGGTCAGAGACTAGACACAGATACGCAGTATTTT
CASSTGQRLDTDTQYF
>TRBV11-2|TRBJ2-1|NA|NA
TGTGCCAGCAGCTCCAACCGTCGCCGGTTACGCCACAATGAGCAGTTCTTC
CASSSNRRRLRHNEQFF
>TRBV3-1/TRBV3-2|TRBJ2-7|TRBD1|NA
TGTGCCAGCAGCCCGTATGCACAGGGGAATAACGAGCAGTACTTC
CASSPYAQGNNEQYF
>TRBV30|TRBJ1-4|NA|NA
TGTGCCTGGAGTGTATCGAGCGTCCCGGGACAAAAGGAAAAACTGTTTTTT
CAWSVSSVPGQKEKLFF
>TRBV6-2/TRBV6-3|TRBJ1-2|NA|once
TGTGCCAGCAGTCCCCGACGGGATCTCGCGTATGGCTACACCTTC
CASSPRRDLAYGYTF
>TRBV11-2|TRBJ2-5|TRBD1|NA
TGTGCCAGCAGCTTAGGGGTAGGGGGCAATATTGTGGAGACCCAGTACTTC
CASSLGVGGNIVETQYF